Presented here are 24 T cell receptor beta chains from one specimen sequenced in a study of blood T cell repertoires in COVID-19. Assay used: immunoSEQ multiplex PCR; TCRdb lists only in-frame clones, some missing. The sample yields around 360,000 clones, roughly nine tenths seen once. The sample comprised PBMCs or T cells enriched from blood (not recorded which). The receptors originated from a woman aged 30 to 39 who had recovered from COVID-19.

The CDR3 nucleotides read TGCGCCAGCAGCTTGCTAGCTCCAGATACGCAGTATTTT. It specifies CASSLLAPDTQYF. The rearrangement uses TRBV5-1 and TRBJ2-3; possibly TRBD2 for D (5 bases). CDR1 is SGHRS, CDR2 YFSETQ, per germline. The CDR3 covers 13 residues. V lost 1 base and J 4 bases, leaving 7 bases between the germline ends.

This CDR3 is CASSQDPRTSETQYF. The CDR3 nucleotides read TGTGCCAGCAGCCAAGATCCAAGGACATCGGAGACCCAGTACTTC. J is TRBJ2-5 and V is TRBV3-1 (or the pseudogene TRBV3-2), with D possibly TRBD1 on 5 matching bases. Germline V gene lookup returns CDR1 LGHDT and CDR2 YNNKEL (reference sequence). V lost 0 bases, J lost 5 bases, and 13 bases lay in between. CDR3 length: 15 amino acids.

The rearrangement joins TRBV30 to TRBJ2-7, with D unresolved. Trimming pared 0 bases from V and 6 bases from J, leaving 18 bases between. This CDR3 comprises 15 residues. Germline V lookup: CDR1 GTSNPN, CDR2 SVGIG (reference sequence). The CDR3 bases are TGTGCCTGGAGTGTCGGAAGTAGCCCATCCCTCGAGCAGTACTTC. It translates to CAWSVGSSPSLEQYF. Based on the CDR3 plus reference TRBV30 and TRBJ2-7, the full variable domain is SQTIHQWPATLVQPVGSPLSLECTVEGTSNPNLYWYRQAAGRGLQLLFYSVGIGQISSEVPQNLSASRPQDRQFILSSKKLLLSDSGFYLCAWSVGSSPSLEQYFGPGTRLTVT.

The chain joins TRBV5-6 to TRBJ2-7; D gene ambiguous. V lost 2 bases and J 1 base, leaving 10 bases between the germline ends. CDR1 and CDR2 (germline): SGHDT, YYEEEE. The CDR3 length is 14 residues. The CDR3 protein is CASSLSGRSYEQYF. CDR3 nucleotide sequence: TGTGCCAGCAGCTTATCAGGCCGGTCCTACGAGCAGTACTTC. The full variable domain, with the rest looked up from reference TRBV5-6 and TRBJ2-7, is DAGVTQSPTHLIKTRGQQVTLRCSPKSGHDTVSWYQQALGQGPQFIFQYYEEEERQRGNFPDRFSGHQFPNYSSELNVNALLLGDSALYLCASSLSGRSYEQYFGPGTRLTVT.

This chain connects TRBV7-9 to TRBJ1-6; the D gene is possibly TRBD1 (6 bases). V was shortened by 5 bases and J by 1 base, with 9 bases between the two germline ends. Per germline, CDR1 SEHNR and CDR2 FQNEAQ (reference sequence). The CDR3 totals 15 residues. The CDR3 region has the DNA TGTGCCAGCAGCACCGGACAGTCCTATAATTCACCCCTCCACTTT. Translation gives CASSTGQSYNSPLHF.

The chain has TRBV28 and TRBJ2-7; 10 nucleotides line up with TRBD2. The V gene end was trimmed by 5 bases and the J gene end by 4 bases; junction bases not matched to a gene: 11. Looked up from germline, CDR1 is MDHEN and CDR2 is SYDVKM. This CDR3 comprises 16 residues. CDR3 in amino acids: CASSPSQASGSYEQYF. CDR3 nucleotide sequence: TGTGCCAGCAGTCCCTCCCAGGCTAGCGGGAGTTACGAGCAGTACTTC.

V usage is TRBV9 and J usage is TRBJ2-5; TRBD2 agrees at 14 bases. In germline, CDR1 is SGDLS, CDR2 YYNGEE. This CDR3 has 16 amino acids. The V and J ends lost 4 bases and 5 bases, in that order; junction bases with no gene match: 7. In nucleotides, the CDR3 is TGTGCCAGCAGCACGGGACTAGCGGGGGCCGGGGAGACCCAGTACTTC. Residues: CASSTGLAGAGETQYF.

This sequence joins TRBV11-2 and TRBJ2-7; D possibly corresponds to TRBD2 (6 bases). This CDR3 contains 15 residues. Germline CDR1 reads SGHAT; CDR2 reads FQNNGV. V gave up 1 base and J gave up 6 bases, with 16 bases separating them. CDR3 in amino acids: CASSLGGSGNFEQYF. The CDR3 nucleotides read TGTGCCAGCAGCTTAGGGGGTAGCGGAAACTTCGAGCAGTACTTC.

The J gene is TRBJ2-1, the V gene TRBV3-1 (or the pseudogene TRBV3-2), with 9 bases matching TRBD2. Germline CDR1 and CDR2: LGHDT and YNNKEL (reference sequence). The CDR3 length is 14 residues. Unmatched junction bases numbered 5, after V lost 3 bases and J lost 8 bases. The CDR3 is CASSHLRGGDEQFF. The CDR3 DNA sequence: TGTGCCAGCAGCCACCTGCGGGGGGGTGATGAGCAGTTCTTC.

The V gene is TRBV27, the J gene TRBJ2-3, with 11 bases aligning to TRBD2. The CDR3 covers 16 residues. J was trimmed by 0 bases and V by 4 bases; bases with no gene match: 3. Germline CDR1 reads MNHEY; CDR2 reads SMNVEV (reference sequence). The CDR3 loop reads CASSSGTSGSTDTQYF. In DNA form, the CDR3 reads TGTGCCAGCAGTTCAGGGACTAGCGGTAGCACAGATACGCAGTATTTT.

The CDR3, as DNA: TGTGCCAGCAGTTCGAGACAGGGGGCGCGGGACGAGCAGTACTTC. It yields the protein CASSSRQGARDEQYF. This sequence joins TRBV27 and TRBJ2-7; the match to TRBD1 covers 10 bases. Germline V gene lookup returns CDR1 MNHEY and CDR2 SMNVEV (reference sequence). This CDR3 is 15 amino acids long. J gave up 5 bases and V 4 bases, and 8 bases lay outside the gene matches.

V is TRBV28 and J is TRBJ1-1, with a tentative D call TRBD1 (6 bases). This CDR3 is built from 15 residues. In germline, CDR1 is MDHEN, CDR2 SYDVKM. The V and J ends lost 5 bases and 0 bases respectively, with 13 bases between them. CDR3 nucleotides: TGTGCCAGCAGTCTTATGGGACACCTGAACACTGAAGCTTTCTTT. It encodes CASSLMGHLNTEAFF.

The rearrangement uses TRBV25-1 and TRBJ2-3; D gene uncertain. CDR3 length: 13 residues. Germline lookup yields CDR1 MGHDK and CDR2 SYGVNS. Between the trimmed V and J ends, which lost 2 bases and 8 bases, there was a span of 11 bases. CDR3 in amino acids: CASSEPAVSTQYF. The CDR3 DNA reads as TGTGCCAGCAGTGAACCCGCCGTGAGTACGCAGTATTTT.

This chain uses TRBV5-1 with TRBJ1-5; D is unclear. The length of the CDR3 is 14 residues. The V and J ends lost 0 bases and 3 bases respectively, with 7 bases between them. Germline CDR1 is SGHRS and CDR2 is YFSETQ. In DNA, the CDR3 is TGCGCCAGCAGCTTGGGTCAGAACAATCAGCCCCAGCATTTT. It yields the protein CASSLGQNNQPQHF. Supplemented by reference TRBV5-1 and TRBJ1-5, the full variable domain reads KAGVTQTPRYLIKTRGQQVTLSCSPISGHRSVSWYQQTPGQGLQFLFEYFSETQRNKGNFPGRFSGRQFSNSRSEMNVSTLELGDSALYLCASSLGQNNQPQHFGDGTRLSIL.

V usage is TRBV5-4 and J usage is TRBJ1-1; TRBD1 agrees at 8 bases. The CDR3 is 13 residues long. The J segment lost 4 bases and the V segment lost 4 bases, leaving 3 bases of the junction unmatched. Germline-derived CDR1 and CDR2 are SGHNT and YYREEE (reference sequence). The CDR3 nucleotides read TGTGCCAGCAGCCTTGACAGGGGCACTGAAGCTTTCTTT. This translates into CASSLDRGTEAFF.

The chain links TRBV7-9 to TRBJ2-3; TRBD2 agrees at 8 bases. V shed 6 bases and J 5 bases; nucleotides not matched to a gene: 1. Germline V gene lookup returns CDR1 SEHNR and CDR2 FQNEAQ (reference sequence). The CDR3 is 12 residues long. The CDR3 sequence: CASSAGGDTQYF. CDR3 coding DNA: TGTGCCAGCAGTGCGGGGGGAGATACGCAGTATTTT. Variable domain in full (rest from reference TRBV7-9 and TRBJ2-3): DTGVSQNPRHKITKRGQNVTFRCDPISEHNRLYWYRQTLGQGPEFLTYFQNEAQLEKSRLLSDRFSAERPKGSFSTLEIQRTEQGDSAMYLCASSAGGDTQYFGPGTRLTVL.

CDR3 nucleotides: TGTGCCAGCAGCGTAGAGCTGGGGCTGTACAATGAGCAGTTCTTC. Protein product: CASSVELGLYNEQFF. This chain connects TRBV9 to TRBJ2-1, with a tentative D call TRBD1 (5 bases). The V end was cut by 0 bases, the J end by 4 bases, with 11 bases between. Germline values: CDR1 SGDLS, CDR2 YYNGEE. CDR3 length equals 15 residues.

The gene calls are TRBV30 and TRBJ1-1, with 7 bases that match TRBD1. The CDR3 has 15 amino acids. The ends lost 0 bases at V and 1 base at J; junction bases unmatched: 5. Germline CDR1 is GTSNPN and CDR2 is SVGIG (reference sequence). The CDR3 bases are TGTGCCTGGAGTGTACCTTGGACAGGGAACACTGAAGCTTTCTTT. It is translated as CAWSVPWTGNTEAFF.

This clone occurred once. The rearrangement links TRBV4-2 to TRBJ1-1; D is unresolved. The V end was cut by 0 bases, the J end by 9 bases, with 11 bases between. Looked up from germline, CDR1 is LGHNA and CDR2 is YNFKEQ. The CDR3 is made up of 13 amino acids. The CDR3: CASSQDPNTQAFF. The CDR3 nucleotides read TGTGCCAGCAGCCAAGATCCTAATACCCAAGCTTTCTTT.

The CDR3 here is CASSQANRGTTEAFF. Here the CDR3 DNA reads TGTGCCAGCAGCCAGGCTAATCGGGGGACCACTGAAGCTTTCTTT. This chain connects TRBV4-2 to TRBJ1-1; tentative D call: TRBD1 (5 bases). This CDR3 is built from 15 residues. Per the germline V gene, CDR1 is LGHNA and CDR2 is YNFKEQ. Trimming stripped 3 bases from V and 4 bases from J, with 15 bases between.

V is TRBV6-5 and J is TRBJ2-1; D might be TRBD2 (5 bases). The CDR3 consists of 15 residues. Trimming stripped 6 bases from V and 2 bases from J, with 14 bases between. Germline V CDR1 and CDR2: MNHEY, SVGAGI. The CDR3 spells CASSQLGDTYNEQFF. CDR3 in DNA: TGTGCCAGCAGCCAACTAGGCGATACCTACAATGAGCAGTTCTTC.

The chain is built from TRBV5-1 and TRBJ1-1; the D gene is possibly TRBD1 (6 bases). V dropped 4 bases and J dropped 6 bases, with 19 bases sitting between them. The CDR3 runs 15 residues. Germline CDR1 reads SGHRS; CDR2 reads YFSETQ. The chain's CDR3 is CASSTGQPGEPEAFF. The CDR3 bases are TGCGCCAGCAGCACTGGACAGCCCGGGGAACCTGAAGCTTTCTTT.

This clone was counted between two and nine times. This chain uses TRBV5-1 with TRBJ1-6; D is undetermined. The CDR3 runs 13 residues. The germline V gene has CDR1 SGHRS and CDR2 YFSETQ. With 4 bases removed from V and 9 bases from J, the gap between germline ends came to 11 bases. CDR3: CASSPEPSSPLHF. The CDR3, as DNA: TGCGCCAGCAGCCCCGAGCCCTCTTCACCCCTCCACTTT.

This clone occurred a few times. V is TRBV2 and J is TRBJ2-7; 10 bases match TRBD2. This CDR3 is 15 amino acids long. CDR1 and CDR2 from the germline V gene are SNHLY and FYNNEI. V dropped 6 bases and J dropped 2; count of bases not matched to a gene: 7. This CDR3 reads CASRTLAGKTYEQYF. CDR3 bases: TGTGCCAGCAGGACACTAGCGGGAAAAACCTACGAGCAGTACTTC.